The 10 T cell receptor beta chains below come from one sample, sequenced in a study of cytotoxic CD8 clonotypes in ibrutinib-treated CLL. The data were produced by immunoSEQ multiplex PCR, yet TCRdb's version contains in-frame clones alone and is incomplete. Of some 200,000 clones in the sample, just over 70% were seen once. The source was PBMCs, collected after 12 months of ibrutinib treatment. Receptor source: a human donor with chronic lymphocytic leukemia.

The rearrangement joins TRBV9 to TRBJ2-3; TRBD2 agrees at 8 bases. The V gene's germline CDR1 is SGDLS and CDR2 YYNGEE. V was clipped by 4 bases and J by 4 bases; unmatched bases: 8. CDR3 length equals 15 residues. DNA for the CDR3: TGTGCCAGCAGCCTTGGACTAGCTATCGCAGATACGCAGTATTTT. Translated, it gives CASSLGLAIADTQYF.

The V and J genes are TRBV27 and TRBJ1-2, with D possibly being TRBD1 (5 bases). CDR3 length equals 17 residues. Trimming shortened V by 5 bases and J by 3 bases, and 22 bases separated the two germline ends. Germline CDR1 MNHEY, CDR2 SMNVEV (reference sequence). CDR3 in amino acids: CASSPRVRGDVDYGYTF. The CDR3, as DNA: TGTGCCAGCAGTCCCCGGGTGCGGGGGGATGTCGACTATGGCTACACCTTC.

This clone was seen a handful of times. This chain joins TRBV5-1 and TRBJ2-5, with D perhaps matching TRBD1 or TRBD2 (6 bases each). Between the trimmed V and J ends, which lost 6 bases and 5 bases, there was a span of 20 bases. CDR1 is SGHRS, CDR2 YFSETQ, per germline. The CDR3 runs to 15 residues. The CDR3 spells CASTPGGGSAETQYF. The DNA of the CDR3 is TGCGCCAGCACACCCGGAGGGGGATCGGCGGAGACCCAGTACTTC. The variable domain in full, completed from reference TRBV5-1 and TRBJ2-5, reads KAGVTQTPRYLIKTRGQQVTLSCSPISGHRSVSWYQQTPGQGLQFLFEYFSETQRNKGNFPGRFSGRQFSNSRSEMNVSTLELGDSALYLCASTPGGGSAETQYFGPGTRLLVL.

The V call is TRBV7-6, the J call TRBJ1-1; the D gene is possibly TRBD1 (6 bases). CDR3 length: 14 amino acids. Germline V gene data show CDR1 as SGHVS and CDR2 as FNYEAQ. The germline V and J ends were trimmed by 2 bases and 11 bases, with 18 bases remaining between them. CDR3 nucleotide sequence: TGTGCCAGCAGCTTATACGGGGGCCCTGTTGGGGCTTTCTTT. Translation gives CASSLYGGPVGAFF.

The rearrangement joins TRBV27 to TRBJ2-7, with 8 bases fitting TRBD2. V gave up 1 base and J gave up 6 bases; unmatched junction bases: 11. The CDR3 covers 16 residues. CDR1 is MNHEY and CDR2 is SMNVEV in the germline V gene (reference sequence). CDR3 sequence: CASSLWSGGGLREQYF. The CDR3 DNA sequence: TGTGCCAGCAGTTTATGGTCGGGAGGGGGACTACGCGAGCAGTACTTC.

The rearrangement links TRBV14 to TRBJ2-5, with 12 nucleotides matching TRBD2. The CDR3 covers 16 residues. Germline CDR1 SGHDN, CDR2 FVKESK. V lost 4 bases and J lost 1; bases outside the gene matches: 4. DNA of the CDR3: TGTGCCAGCAGCCCCGGACTAGCGGGGCTCCAAGAGACCCAGTACTTC. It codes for CASSPGLAGLQETQYF.

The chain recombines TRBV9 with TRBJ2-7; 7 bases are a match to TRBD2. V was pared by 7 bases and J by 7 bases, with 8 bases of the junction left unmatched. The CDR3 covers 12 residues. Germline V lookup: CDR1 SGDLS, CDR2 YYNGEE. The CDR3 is CASGLAGREQYF. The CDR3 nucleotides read TGTGCCAGCGGTTTAGCGGGTCGAGAGCAGTACTTC.

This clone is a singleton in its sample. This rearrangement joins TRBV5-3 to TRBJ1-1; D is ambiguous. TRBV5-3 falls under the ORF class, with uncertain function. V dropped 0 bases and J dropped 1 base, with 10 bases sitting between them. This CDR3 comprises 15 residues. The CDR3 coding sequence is TGTGCCAGAAGCTTGGGCGGACCGAGGAACACTGAAGCTTTCTTT. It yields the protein CARSLGGPRNTEAFF.

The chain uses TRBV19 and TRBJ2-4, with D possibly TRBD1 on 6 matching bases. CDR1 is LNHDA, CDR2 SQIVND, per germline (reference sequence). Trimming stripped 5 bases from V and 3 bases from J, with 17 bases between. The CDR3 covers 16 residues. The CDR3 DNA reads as TGTGCCAGTAGTTTACAGGGTAGGAGCGGCAAAAACATTCAGTACTTC. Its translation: CASSLQGRSGKNIQYF.

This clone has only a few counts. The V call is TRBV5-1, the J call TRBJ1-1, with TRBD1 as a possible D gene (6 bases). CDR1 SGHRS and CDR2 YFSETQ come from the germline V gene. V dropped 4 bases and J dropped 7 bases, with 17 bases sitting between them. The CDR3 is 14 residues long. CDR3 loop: CASSPARGAGEAFF. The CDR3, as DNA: TGCGCCAGCAGCCCTGCGAGGGGGGCAGGTGAAGCTTTCTTT.